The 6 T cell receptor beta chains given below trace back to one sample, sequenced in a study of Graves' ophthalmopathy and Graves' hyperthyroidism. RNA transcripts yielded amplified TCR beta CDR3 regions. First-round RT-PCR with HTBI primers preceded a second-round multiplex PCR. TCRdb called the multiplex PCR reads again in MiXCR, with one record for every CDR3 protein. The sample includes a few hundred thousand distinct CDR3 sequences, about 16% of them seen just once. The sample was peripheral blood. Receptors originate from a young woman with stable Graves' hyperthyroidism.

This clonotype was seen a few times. The CDR3 DNA sequence: TGTGCCGCGACGGAGGGATCGGTGAACACTGAAGCTTTCTTT. Its translation: CAATEGSVNTEAFF. The gene calls are TRBV11-1 and TRBJ1-1; D is undetermined. The CDR3 spans 14 residues. Germline CDR1 reads SGHAT; CDR2 reads FQDESV (reference sequence). V was clipped by 11 bases and J by 0 bases, with 16 bases between them. The whole variable domain, remainder taken from reference TRBV11-1 and TRBJ1-1, is EAEVAQSPRYKITEKSQAVAFWCDPISGHATLYWYRQILGQGPELLVQFQDESVVDDSQLPKDRFSAERLKGVDSTLKIQPAELGDSAMYLCAATEGSVNTEAFFGQGTRLTVV.

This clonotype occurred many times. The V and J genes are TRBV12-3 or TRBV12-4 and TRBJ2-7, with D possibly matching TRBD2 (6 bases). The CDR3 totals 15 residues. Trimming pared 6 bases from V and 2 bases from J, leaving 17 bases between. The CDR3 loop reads CASSSPWRDAYEQYF. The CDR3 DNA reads TGTGCCAGCAGCTCCCCCTGGCGGGACGCCTACGAGCAGTACTTC.

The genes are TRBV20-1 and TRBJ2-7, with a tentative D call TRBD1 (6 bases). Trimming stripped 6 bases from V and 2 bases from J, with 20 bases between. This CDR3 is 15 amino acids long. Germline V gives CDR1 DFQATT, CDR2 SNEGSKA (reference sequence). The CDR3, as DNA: TGCAGTGCCCCGGACAGAACGTTTGAGGCCTACGAGCAGTACTTC. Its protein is CSAPDRTFEAYEQYF.

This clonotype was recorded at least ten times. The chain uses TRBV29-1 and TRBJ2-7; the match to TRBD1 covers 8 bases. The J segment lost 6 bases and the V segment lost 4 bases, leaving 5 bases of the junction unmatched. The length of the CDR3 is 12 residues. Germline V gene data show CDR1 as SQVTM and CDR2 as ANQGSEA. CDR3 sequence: CSVGTGKGEQYF. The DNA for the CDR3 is TGCAGCGTTGGGACAGGGAAGGGCGAGCAGTACTTC.

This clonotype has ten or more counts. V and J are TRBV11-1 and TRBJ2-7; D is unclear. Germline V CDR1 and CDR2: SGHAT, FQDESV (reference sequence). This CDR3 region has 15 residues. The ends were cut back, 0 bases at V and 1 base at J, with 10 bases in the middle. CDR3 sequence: CASSLARWGSYEQYF. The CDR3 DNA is TGTGCCAGCAGCTTAGCGCGCTGGGGATCCTACGAGCAGTACTTC.

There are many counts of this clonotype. The CDR3 region has the DNA TGTGCCAGCAGCCGACCGCGGAACCCCCGCGAGCAGTACTTC. Protein: CASSRPRNPREQYF. The V gene is TRBV13, the J gene TRBJ2-7; D is undetermined. This CDR3 is built from 14 residues. Germline V CDR1 and CDR2: PRHDT, FYEKMQ (reference sequence). V was pared by 5 bases and J by 6 bases, with 17 bases between.